The 2 T cell receptor beta chains listed next were all sequenced from one sample in a study of neurological immune-mediated disorders. MiXCR was run by TCRdb on the 5' RACE reads, yielding one entry per CDR3 protein. The sample has 30,000 to 45,000 distinct CDR3 sequences, 11% seen once. The sequenced material came from CD4+ T cells from blood. These receptors were collected from a woman aged 25-40 years with HTLV-1-associated myelopathy (HAM/TSP).

This clonotype was observed many times. The V gene is TRBV5-1, the J gene TRBJ1-1, with 7 bases aligning to TRBD1. Trimming removed 3 bases from V and 5 bases from J; junction bases left unmatched: 4. This CDR3 contains 13 residues. CDR1 and CDR2 (germline): SGHRS, YFSETQ. This CDR3 reads CASSSTGRTEAFF. CDR3 sequence (DNA): TGCGCCAGCAGCTCGACAGGGAGAACTGAAGCTTTCTTT.

This clonotype was seen many times. The chain couples TRBV9 to TRBJ2-1, with 8 bases fitting TRBD1. V shed 0 bases, J shed 9 bases, and the junction held 2 bases outside the gene matches. This CDR3 spans 13 amino acids. Germline assignment: CDR1 SGDLS and CDR2 YYNGEE. The CDR3 spells CASSVGQGSEQFF. In nucleotides, the CDR3 is TGTGCCAGCAGCGTAGGACAGGGGAGTGAGCAGTTCTTC.